These T cell receptor beta chains were read from a single sample in a study of blood T cell repertoires in COVID-19. Data came from immunoSEQ multiplex PCR; TCRdb stores just in-frame clones and leaves some out. Seen here are a few hundred thousand clones, roughly 89% observed once, and the top ten hold 6.2%. Input material: peripheral blood. The receptor source for this set is a man aged 55 to 69 who had recovered from COVID-19. CDR3s leave out the opening cysteine and the closing phenylalanine or tryptophan. Fields, in order: J gene, V gene, CDR3 protein.

>TRBJ2-4|TRBV7-2
ASSLAGTARSDIQY
>TRBJ2-1|TRBV30
ACRGAGGYNEQF
>TRBJ2-5|TRBV4-1
ASSQDGASHETQY
>TRBJ2-7|TRBV28
ASSEPSIYEQY
>TRBJ1-1|TRBV3-1/TRBV3-2
ASSHLTPTEAF
>TRBJ2-1|TRBV19
ASSISWDYYNEQF
>TRBJ1-2|TRBV12-3/TRBV12-4
ASSPGRGGGYT
>TRBJ2-6|TRBV19
ASSVRTSGANVLT
>TRBJ1-2|TRBV28
ASSRGQGARDGYT
>TRBJ2-2|TRBV3-1/TRBV3-2
ASSPRAGGFTGELF
>TRBJ1-6|TRBV28
ASSFQGNSPLH
>TRBJ2-3|TRBV5-1
ASSLAGGTTDTQY
>TRBJ2-7|TRBV5-1
ASRLDLHRATYEQY
>TRBJ2-7|TRBV4-2
ASSQPGTGLNEQY
>TRBJ1-5|TRBV24-1
ATSDPQGNNQPQH
>TRBJ2-1|TRBV27
ASSFQREVNEQF
>TRBJ1-1|TRBV9
ASSVAVNTEAF
>TRBJ2-1|TRBV4-2
ASSHSGGSYNEQF
>TRBJ2-7|TRBV7-3
ASSLSTTSGGNEQY
>TRBJ1-4|TRBV2
ASNNPSGDRRREKLF
>TRBJ1-3|TRBV10-3
AISPGLLSGNTIY
>TRBJ2-2|TRBV30
AWAASGRSTGELF
>TRBJ2-7|TRBV4-1
ASSQGTGGTYEQY
>TRBJ1-1|TRBV7-2
ASSLGGGQSEAF
>TRBJ2-1|TRBV6-2/TRBV6-3
ASSYPVGVGQSSYNEQF
>TRBJ2-3|TRBV2
ASRQGLAGSTQY